This TCR beta chain was sequenced for a study of glioma-infiltrating T cells. General observations from the study: Only very few CDR3 sequences appeared in both tissue and blood. Non-neoplastic patients had below-expected tissue-blood divergence, while all gliomas exceeded expectation.

V shed 5 bases and J shed 0 bases, with 13 bases lying between them. The CDR3 has 15 residues. With regard to this clonotype: Its target is unknown.

TCR alpha and beta CDR3 regions were amplified from RNA using iRepertoire nested multiplex PCR. Input was about 100-450 ng of tissue mRNA or PBMC total RNA. TCRdb ran MiXCR on the multiplex PCR reads and lists one entry per CDR3 protein. In the table there are 100,000 to 150,000 distinct CDR3 sequences, about 25% of which are singletons. The chain has TRBV12-3 or TRBV12-4 and TRBJ2-5; the D gene is possibly TRBD1 (5 bases). Material: glioma tissue, nonneoplastic brain tissue, or PBMCs (not recorded which). This TCR came from a human donor with low-grade glioma or glioblastoma, undergoing nonglioma brain surgery, or in good health (not recorded which). The CDR3 DNA follows: TGTGCCAGCAGTGATACCCAGGGAAACCAAGAGACCCAGTACTTC. This codes for CASSDTQGNQETQYF.